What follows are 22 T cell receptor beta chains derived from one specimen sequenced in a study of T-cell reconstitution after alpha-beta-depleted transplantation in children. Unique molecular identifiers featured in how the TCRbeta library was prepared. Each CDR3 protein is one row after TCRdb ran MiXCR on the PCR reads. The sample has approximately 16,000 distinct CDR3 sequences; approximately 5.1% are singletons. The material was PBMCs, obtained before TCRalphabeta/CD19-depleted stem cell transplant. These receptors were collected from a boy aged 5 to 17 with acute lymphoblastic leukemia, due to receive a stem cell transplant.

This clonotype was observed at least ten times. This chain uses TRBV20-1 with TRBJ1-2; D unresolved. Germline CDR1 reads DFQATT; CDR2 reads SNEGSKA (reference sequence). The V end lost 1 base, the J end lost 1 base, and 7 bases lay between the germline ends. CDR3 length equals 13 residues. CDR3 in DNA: TGCAGTGCTAGAGTCCGCAGTAACTATGGCTACACCTTC. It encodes CSARVRSNYGYTF.

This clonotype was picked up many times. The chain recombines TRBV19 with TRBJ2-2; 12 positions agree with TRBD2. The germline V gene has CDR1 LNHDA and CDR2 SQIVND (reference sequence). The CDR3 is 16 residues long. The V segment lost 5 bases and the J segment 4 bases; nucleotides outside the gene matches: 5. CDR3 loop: CASSSTTSGGTGELFF. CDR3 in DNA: TGTGCCAGTAGTTCGACGACTAGCGGGGGCACCGGGGAGCTGTTTTTT.

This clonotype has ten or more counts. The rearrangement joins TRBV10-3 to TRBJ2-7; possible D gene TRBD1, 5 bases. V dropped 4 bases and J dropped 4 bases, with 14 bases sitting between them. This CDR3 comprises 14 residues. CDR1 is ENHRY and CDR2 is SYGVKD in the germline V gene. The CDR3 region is CAISGATDPYEQYF. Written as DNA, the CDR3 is TGTGCCATCAGTGGGGCGACAGACCCTTACGAGCAGTACTTC.

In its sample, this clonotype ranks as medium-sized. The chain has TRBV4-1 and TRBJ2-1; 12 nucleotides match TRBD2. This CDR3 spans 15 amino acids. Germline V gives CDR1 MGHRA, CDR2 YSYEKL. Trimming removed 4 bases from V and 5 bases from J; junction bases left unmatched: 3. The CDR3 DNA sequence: TGCGCCAGCAGCCGGACTAGCGGGGACAACAATGAGCAGTTCTTC. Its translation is CASSRTSGDNNEQFF.

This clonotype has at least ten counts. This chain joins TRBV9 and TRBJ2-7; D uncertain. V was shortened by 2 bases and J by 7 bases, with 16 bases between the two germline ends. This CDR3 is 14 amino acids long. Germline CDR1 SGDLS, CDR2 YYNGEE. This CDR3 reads CASSVDGLFREQYF. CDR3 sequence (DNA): TGTGCCAGCAGCGTCGACGGGTTGTTCCGAGAGCAGTACTTC. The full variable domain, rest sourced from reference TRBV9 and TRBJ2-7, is DSGVTQTPKHLITATGQRVTLRCSPRSGDLSVYWYQQSLDQGLQFLIQYYNGEERAKGNILERFSAQQFPDLHSELNLSSLELGDSALYFCASSVDGLFREQYFGPGTRLTVT.

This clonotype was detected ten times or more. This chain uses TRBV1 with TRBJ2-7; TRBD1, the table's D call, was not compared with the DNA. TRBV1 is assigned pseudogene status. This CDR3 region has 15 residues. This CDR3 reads CTSSHPRDRADEQYF. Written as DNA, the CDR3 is TGCACCAGCAGCCACCCCCGGGACAGGGCGGACGAGCAGTACTTC.

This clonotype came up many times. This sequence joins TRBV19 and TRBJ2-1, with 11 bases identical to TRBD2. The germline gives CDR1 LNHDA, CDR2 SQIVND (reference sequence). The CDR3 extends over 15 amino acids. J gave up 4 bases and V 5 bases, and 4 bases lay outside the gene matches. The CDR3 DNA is TGTGCCAGTAGTTTAGCGGGGGGGCCGTACAATGAGCAGTTCTTC. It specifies CASSLAGGPYNEQFF. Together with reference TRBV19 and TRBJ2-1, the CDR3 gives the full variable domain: DGGITQSPKYLFRKEGQNVTLSCEQNLNHDAMYWYRQDPGQGLRLIYYSQIVNDFQKGDIAEGYSVSREKKESFPLTVTSAQKNPTAFYLCASSLAGGPYNEQFFGPGTRLTVL.

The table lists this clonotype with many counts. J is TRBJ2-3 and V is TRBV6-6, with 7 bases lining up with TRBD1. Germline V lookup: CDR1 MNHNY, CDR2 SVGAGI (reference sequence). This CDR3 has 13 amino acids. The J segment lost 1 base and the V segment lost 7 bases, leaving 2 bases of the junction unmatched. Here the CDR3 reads CASNGQGTDTQYF. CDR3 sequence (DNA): TGTGCCAGCAATGGACAGGGCACAGATACGCAGTATTTT.

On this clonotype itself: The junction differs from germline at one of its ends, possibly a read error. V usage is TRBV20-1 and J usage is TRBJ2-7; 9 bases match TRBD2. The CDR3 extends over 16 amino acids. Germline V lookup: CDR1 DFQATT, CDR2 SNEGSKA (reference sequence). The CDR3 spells CSARDIAGDRLYEKYF. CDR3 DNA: TGCAGTGCTAGAGATATAGCGGGAGACCGGTTGTACGAGAAGTACTTC.

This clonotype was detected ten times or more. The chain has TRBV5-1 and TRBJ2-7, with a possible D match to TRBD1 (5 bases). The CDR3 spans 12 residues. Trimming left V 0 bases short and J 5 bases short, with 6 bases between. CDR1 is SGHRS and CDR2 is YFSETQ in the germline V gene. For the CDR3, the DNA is TGCGCCAGCAGCTTGGTAGGGGACGAGCAGTACTTC. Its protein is CASSLVGDEQYF. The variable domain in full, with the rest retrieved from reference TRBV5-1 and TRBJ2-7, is KAGVTQTPRYLIKTRGQQVTLSCSPISGHRSVSWYQQTPGQGLQFLFEYFSETQRNKGNFPGRFSGRQFSNSRSEMNVSTLELGDSALYLCASSLVGDEQYFGPGTRLTVT.

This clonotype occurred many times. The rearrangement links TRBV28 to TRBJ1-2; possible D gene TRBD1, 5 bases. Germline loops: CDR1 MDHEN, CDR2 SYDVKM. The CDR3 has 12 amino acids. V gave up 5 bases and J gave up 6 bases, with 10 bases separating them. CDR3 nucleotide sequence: TGTGCCAGCAGTACCAGGGTGCATGGCTACACCTTC. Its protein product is CASSTRVHGYTF.

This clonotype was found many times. The CDR3 bases are TGTGCCAGCAGCAAACACCAGACAAAACTAATAAATGGCTACACCTTC. It translates to CASSKHQTKLINGYTF. The chain recombines TRBV7-9 with TRBJ1-2; D gene ambiguous. V lost 5 bases and J lost 6, with 22 bases in between. This CDR3 contains 16 residues. Germline V CDR1 and CDR2: SEHNR, FQNEAQ (reference sequence).

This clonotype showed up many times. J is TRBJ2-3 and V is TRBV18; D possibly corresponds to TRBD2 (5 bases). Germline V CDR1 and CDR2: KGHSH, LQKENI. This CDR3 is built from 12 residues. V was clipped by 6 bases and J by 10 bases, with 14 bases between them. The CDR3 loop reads CASSLLGEAQYF. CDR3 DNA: TGTGCCAGCTCCCTATTGGGAGAGGCGCAGTATTTT.

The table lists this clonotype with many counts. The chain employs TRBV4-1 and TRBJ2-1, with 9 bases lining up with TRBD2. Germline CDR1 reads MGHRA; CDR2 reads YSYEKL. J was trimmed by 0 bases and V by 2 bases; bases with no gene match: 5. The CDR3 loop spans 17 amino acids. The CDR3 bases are TGCGCCAGCAGCCAACCCTTTAGCGGGGGCTCCTACAATGAGCAGTTCTTC. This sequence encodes CASSQPFSGGSYNEQFF.

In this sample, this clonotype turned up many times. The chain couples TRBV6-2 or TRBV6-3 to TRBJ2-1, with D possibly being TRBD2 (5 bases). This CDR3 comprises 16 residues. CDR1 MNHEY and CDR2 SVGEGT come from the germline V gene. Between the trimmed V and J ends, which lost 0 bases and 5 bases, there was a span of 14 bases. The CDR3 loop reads CASSYSGVPDDNEQFF. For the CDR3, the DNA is TGTGCCAGCAGTTACTCCGGGGTTCCCGACGACAATGAGCAGTTCTTC.

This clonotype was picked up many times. The CDR3 nucleotides are TGCAGCGGGGTGAACACTGAAGCTTTCTTT. This codes for CSGVNTEAFF. This chain links TRBV29-1 with TRBJ1-1, with D unresolved. V was trimmed by 7 bases and J by 0 bases, leaving 3 bases between them. This CDR3 has 10 residues. CDR1 SQVTM and CDR2 ANQGSEA come from the germline V gene.

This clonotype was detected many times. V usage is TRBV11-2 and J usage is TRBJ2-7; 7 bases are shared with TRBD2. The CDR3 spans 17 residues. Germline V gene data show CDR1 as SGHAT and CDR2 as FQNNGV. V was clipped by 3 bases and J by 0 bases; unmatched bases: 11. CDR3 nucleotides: TGTGCCAGCAGCTTTGGGGTGGGGAGGGCCAACTCCTACGAGCAGTACTTC. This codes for CASSFGVGRANSYEQYF. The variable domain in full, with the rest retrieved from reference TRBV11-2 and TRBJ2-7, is EAGVAQSPRYKIIEKRQSVAFWCNPISGHATLYWYQQILGQGPKLLIQFQNNGVVDDSQLPKDRFSAERLKGVDSTLKIQPAKLEDSAVYLCASSFGVGRANSYEQYFGPGTRLTVT.

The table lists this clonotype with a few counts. DNA of the CDR3: TGCGCCAGCAGTATCCGGGACAGGGTTGGCCAGTACTTC. The encoded protein is CASSIRDRVGQYF. The chain joins TRBV23-1 to TRBJ2-5, with 9 bases matching TRBD1. TRBV23-1 is treated as an ORF (open reading frame) with a function not yet certain. V was pared by 5 bases and J by 10 bases, with 8 bases of the junction left unmatched. The CDR3 extends over 13 amino acids.

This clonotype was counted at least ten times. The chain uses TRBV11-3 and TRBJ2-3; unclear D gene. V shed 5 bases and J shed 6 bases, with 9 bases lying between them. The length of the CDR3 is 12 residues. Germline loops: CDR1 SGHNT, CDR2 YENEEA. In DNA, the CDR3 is TGTGCCAGCAGCCCCCTCAAGGATACGCAGTATTTT. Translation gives CASSPLKDTQYF.

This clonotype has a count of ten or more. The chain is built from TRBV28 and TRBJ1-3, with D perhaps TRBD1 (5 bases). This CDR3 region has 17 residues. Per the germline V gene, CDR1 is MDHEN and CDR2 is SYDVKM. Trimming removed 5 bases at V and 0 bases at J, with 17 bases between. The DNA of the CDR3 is TGTGCCAGCAGTCCGAGGGACCCGAACCCCTCTGGAAACACCATATATTTT. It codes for CASSPRDPNPSGNTIYF.

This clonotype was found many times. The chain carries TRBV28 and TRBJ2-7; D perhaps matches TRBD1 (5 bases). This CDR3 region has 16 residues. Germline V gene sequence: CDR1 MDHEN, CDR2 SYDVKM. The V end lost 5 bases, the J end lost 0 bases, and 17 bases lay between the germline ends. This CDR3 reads CASSLFVGRSSYEQYF. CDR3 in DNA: TGTGCCAGCAGTCTGTTTGTGGGGCGAAGCTCCTACGAGCAGTACTTC.

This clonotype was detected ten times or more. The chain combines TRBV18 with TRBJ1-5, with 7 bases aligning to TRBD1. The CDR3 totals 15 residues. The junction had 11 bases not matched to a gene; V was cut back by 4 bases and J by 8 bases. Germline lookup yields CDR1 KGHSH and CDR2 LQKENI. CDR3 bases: TGTGCCAGCTCACTCTCCGTGACAGGGACGGAGCCCCAGCATTTT. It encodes CASSLSVTGTEPQHF.